Below are 30 T cell receptor beta chains sequenced from a single sample in a study of cytomegalovirus exposure and HLA in healthy donors. It was with 60 Vbeta and 13 Jbeta primers that the PCR ran. Sequenced by immunoSEQ multiplex PCR; TCRdb stores in-frame clones only, minus some. The sample holds 170,000 or so clones, about 80% seen once. Sequenced input: PBMCs. The receptors were sampled from a boy aged 10-17 years in good health and CMV-seronegative.

V and J are TRBV7-8 and TRBJ1-4; no definite D call. Trimming left V 4 bases short and J 7 bases short, with 19 bases between. CDR1 and CDR2 (germline): SGHVS, FQNEAQ. This CDR3 has 16 amino acids. The CDR3 here is CASSYSSPGVVEKLFF. The CDR3 DNA reads as TGTGCCAGCAGCTATAGTTCCCCCGGGGTCGTTGAAAAACTGTTTTTT. The entire variable domain, with the rest obtained from reference TRBV7-8 and TRBJ1-4, is as follows: GAGVSQSPRYKVAKRGQDVALRCDPISGHVSLFWYQQALGQGPEFLTYFQNEAQLDKSGLPSDRFFAERPEGSVSTLKIQRTQQEDSAVYLCASSYSSPGVVEKLFFGSGTQLSVL.

The chain carries TRBV7-9 and TRBJ2-5; D gene uncertain. CDR3 length equals 13 residues. V gave up 2 bases and J gave up 2 bases, with 6 bases separating them. The germline gives CDR1 SEHNR, CDR2 FQNEAQ (reference sequence). The CDR3 is CASSLLRQETQYF. The CDR3 bases are TGTGCCAGCAGCTTACTTCGGCAAGAGACCCAGTACTTC.

The chain has TRBV18 and TRBJ2-7; TRBD2 is a possible D gene (6 bases). Germline assignment: CDR1 KGHSH and CDR2 LQKENI. The CDR3 contains 16 residues. With 1 base removed from V and 2 bases from J, the gap between germline ends came to 15 bases. The DNA of the CDR3 is TGTGCCAGCTCACCACAAATTCCGGGACTTGCCTACGAGCAGTACTTC. Encoded protein: CASSPQIPGLAYEQYF.

In this sample, this clone turned up once. The chain uses TRBV5-1 and TRBJ1-2, with D uncertain. The CDR3 extends over 13 amino acids. Deletions cut 1 base from V and 8 bases from J, with 12 bases between. The germline V gene encodes CDR1 SGHRS and CDR2 YFSETQ. CDR3 sequence: CASSLMGGWGYTF. CDR3 DNA sequence: TGCGCCAGCAGCTTGATGGGAGGTTGGGGCTACACCTTC.

The chain recombines TRBV9 with TRBJ2-7, with D uncertain. The CDR3 contains 14 residues. Trimming stripped 1 base from V and 0 bases from J, with 8 bases between. Germline V lookup: CDR1 SGDLS, CDR2 YYNGEE. As DNA, the CDR3 is TGTGCCAGCAGCGTACTCCCAGACTCCTACGAGCAGTACTTC. This sequence encodes CASSVLPDSYEQYF.

This clone has more than one count but fewer than ten. CDR3 sequence reads: CASSLGQGARGYTF. CDR3 in DNA: TGTGCCAGCAGCTTGGGACAGGGGGCTCGGGGCTACACCTTC. The V gene is TRBV7-2, the J gene TRBJ1-2; 12 bases match TRBD1. CDR1 SGHTA and CDR2 FQGNSA come from the germline V gene. The V and J ends lost 3 bases and 8 bases, in that order; junction bases with no gene match: 4. This CDR3 is 14 amino acids long.

The chain employs TRBV5-6 and TRBJ1-5, with no clear D. Per the germline V gene, CDR1 is SGHDT and CDR2 is YYEEEE. The CDR3 has 17 residues. Trimming took 0 bases from V and 0 from J, leaving 13 bases between them. Here the CDR3 reads CASSLAGFSYSNQPQHF. The CDR3 region has the DNA TGTGCCAGCAGCTTGGCCGGGTTCAGTTATAGCAATCAGCCCCAGCATTTT.

V usage is TRBV10-3 and J usage is TRBJ2-7; the match to TRBD2 covers 9 bases. V gave up 4 bases and J gave up 0 bases; unmatched junction bases: 7. The germline gives CDR1 ENHRY, CDR2 SYGVKD. The CDR3 consists of 16 residues. The CDR3 bases are TGTGCCATCAGTGGGGGTAGCGGGGGTCTCTCCTACGAGCAGTACTTC. Amino acids: CAISGGSGGLSYEQYF.

The rearrangement uses TRBV5-1 and TRBJ2-3, with 13 nucleotides matching TRBD2. The CDR3 contains 16 residues. V lost 4 bases and J lost 3; bases outside the gene matches: 5. The germline V gene encodes CDR1 SGHRS and CDR2 YFSETQ. In DNA form, the CDR3 reads TGCGCCAGCAGCCAGGGACTAGCGGGGAGGACAGATACGCAGTATTTT. Its protein product is CASSQGLAGRTDTQYF.

The rearrangement uses TRBV5-4 and TRBJ1-2; D not resolved. This CDR3 has 14 amino acids. Germline CDR1 and CDR2: SGHNT and YYREEE (reference sequence). V was trimmed by 1 base and J by 8 bases, leaving 15 bases between them. CDR3 loop: CASSLSLASYGYTF. The DNA of the CDR3 is TGTGCCAGCAGCTTGAGCCTTGCTAGCTACGGCTACACCTTC.

The chain carries TRBV5-6 and TRBJ2-1, with D possibly matching TRBD2 (5 bases). Between the trimmed V and J ends, which lost 7 bases and 0 bases, there was a span of 14 bases. This CDR3 spans 15 amino acids. Germline V lookup: CDR1 SGHDT, CDR2 YYEEEE. The CDR3 DNA sequence: TGTGCCAGCCAATGGGAGAGGGACTCCTACAATGAGCAGTTCTTC. It encodes CASQWERDSYNEQFF.

The rearrangement joins TRBV7-9 to TRBJ1-1; 8 positions match TRBD1. This CDR3 is built from 14 residues. CDR1 is SEHNR, CDR2 FQNEAQ, per germline (reference sequence). V lost 9 bases, J lost 2 bases, and 8 bases stayed unmatched. For the CDR3, the DNA is TGTGCCAGTCCTCCTGACAGGGGTAACACTGAAGCTTTCTTT. Encoded protein: CASPPDRGNTEAFF.

The V and J genes are TRBV30 and TRBJ2-1; D is perhaps TRBD2 (5 bases). CDR1 GTSNPN and CDR2 SVGIG come from the germline V gene (reference sequence). The CDR3 loop spans 14 amino acids. V gave up 3 bases and J gave up 3 bases, with 12 bases separating them. The CDR3 DNA follows: TGTGCCTGGAGGGGCCCGGGATTCTACAATGAGCAGTTCTTC. Amino acid sequence: CAWRGPGFYNEQFF.

The chain carries TRBV6-1 and TRBJ2-7, with TRBD1 identical over 7 bases. With 2 bases clipped from V and 2 bases from J, the junction kept 6 bases outside the gene matches. Per the germline V gene, CDR1 is MNHNS and CDR2 is SASEGT. The CDR3 extends over 15 amino acids. The CDR3 nucleotides are TGTGCCAGCAGTGAACTCACTGGGACAGCCTACGAGCAGTACTTC. Protein sequence: CASSELTGTAYEQYF.

The rearrangement links TRBV27 to TRBJ2-7; a weak D match, TRBD2 (5 bases). The V and J ends lost 5 bases and 3 bases respectively, with 11 bases between them. Germline loops: CDR1 MNHEY, CDR2 SMNVEV (reference sequence). The CDR3 is made up of 13 amino acids. CDR3 bases: TGTGCCAGCAGTCAGCGGCAGGACTACGAGCAGTACTTC. This gives the protein CASSQRQDYEQYF.

In nucleotides, the CDR3 is TGTGCCAGCAGCTTCCGGGACTACGGGCACGAGCAGTACTTC. Translated, it gives CASSFRDYGHEQYF. The rearrangement links TRBV11-2 to TRBJ2-7, with 7 bases matching TRBD2. Germline lookup yields CDR1 SGHAT and CDR2 FQNNGV. The V segment lost 3 bases and the J segment 5 bases; nucleotides outside the gene matches: 7. The CDR3 extends over 14 amino acids.

This chain links TRBV18 with TRBJ2-1; 13 nucleotides align to TRBD2. V lost 5 bases, J lost 7 bases, and 5 bases stayed unmatched. Germline CDR1 reads KGHSH; CDR2 reads LQKENI. The CDR3 runs 15 residues. The CDR3, as DNA: TGTGCCAGCTCATCCGGACTAGCGGGAGTAAATGAGCAGTTCTTC. Translating gives CASSSGLAGVNEQFF.

The chain is built from TRBV13 and TRBJ2-1; the match to TRBD2 covers 7 bases. The CDR3 is made up of 15 amino acids. Looked up from germline, CDR1 is PRHDT and CDR2 is FYEKMQ (reference sequence). Unmatched junction bases numbered 2, after V lost 3 bases and J lost 0 bases. CDR3 amino acids: CASSFRTSSYNEQFF. CDR3 bases: TGTGCCAGCAGCTTCCGGACTAGCTCCTACAATGAGCAGTTCTTC.

This chain links TRBV28 with TRBJ1-1, with D possibly being TRBD1 (5 bases). Germline assignment: CDR1 MDHEN and CDR2 SYDVKM. Trimming shortened V by 2 bases and J by 5 bases, and 15 bases separated the two germline ends. The CDR3 is 15 residues long. CDR3 residues: CASSLSGRGGTEAFF. CDR3 bases: TGTGCCAGCAGTTTAAGCGGGAGGGGAGGGACTGAAGCTTTCTTT.

The rearrangement links TRBV2 to TRBJ2-5; 10 bases fit TRBD2. The germline V gene encodes CDR1 SNHLY and CDR2 FYNNEI. The V gene end was trimmed by 7 bases and the J gene end by 5 bases; junction bases not matched to a gene: 7. The CDR3 has 14 amino acids. The chain's CDR3 is CASNKREGWETQYF. CDR3 in DNA: TGTGCCAGCAATAAGCGGGAGGGGTGGGAGACCCAGTACTTC.

This rearrangement joins TRBV6-5 to TRBJ1-1; maybe TRBD1 (6 bases). V was cut by 5 bases and J by 1 base, with 11 bases left in between. Germline V gene data show CDR1 as MNHEY and CDR2 as SVGAGI. This CDR3 is 14 amino acids long. The CDR3 protein is CASSPGTTNTEAFF. CDR3 DNA sequence: TGTGCCAGCAGTCCCGGGACAACGAACACTGAAGCTTTCTTT.

The table lists this clone with a count of one. J is TRBJ1-3 and V is TRBV4-1, with D possibly matching TRBD1 (5 bases). CDR1 and CDR2 (germline): MGHRA, YSYEKL. The CDR3 consists of 17 residues. Trimming cost V 0 bases and J 2 bases, with 14 bases left between them. CDR3 bases: TGCGCCAGCAGCCAAGATTCGGGGGGTTTGGCTGGAAACACCATATATTTT. Protein product: CASSQDSGGLAGNTIYF.

The chain employs TRBV7-8 and TRBJ2-1; 9 bases line up with TRBD2. Per germline, CDR1 SGHVS and CDR2 FQNEAQ. This CDR3 is 15 amino acids long. Trimming cost V 6 bases and J 7 bases; bases outside gene matches: 10. The DNA for the CDR3 is TGTGCCAGCAGGCTAAGCGGGAGGCGGGCAAATGAGCAGTTCTTC. This gives the protein CASRLSGRRANEQFF.

J is TRBJ1-5 and V is TRBV6-5, with D possibly matching TRBD1 (5 bases). The germline gives CDR1 MNHEY, CDR2 SVGAGI. This CDR3 has 15 residues. Trimming left V 2 bases short and J 0 bases short, with 8 bases between. CDR3 nucleotide sequence: TGTGCCAGCAGTTACGTCAGGGATAGCAATCAGCCCCAGCATTTT. This codes for CASSYVRDSNQPQHF.

This clone showed up just a few times. The V call is TRBV19, the J call TRBJ2-7; a weak D match, TRBD1 (5 bases). V lost 6 bases and J 2 bases, leaving 11 bases between the germline ends. The CDR3 length is 13 residues. Germline V gives CDR1 LNHDA, CDR2 SQIVND (reference sequence). CDR3 bases: TGTGCCAGTAGCGCCGGACACCCCTACGAGCAGTACTTC. It specifies CASSAGHPYEQYF.

The chain uses TRBV9 and TRBJ2-6, with TRBD2 matching over 11 bases. This CDR3 comprises 18 residues. Unmatched junction bases numbered 5, after V lost 3 bases and J lost 0 bases. From germline, CDR1 is SGDLS and CDR2 YYNGEE. The CDR3 coding sequence is TGTGCCAGCAGCGGGACTAGCGGGTTGTACTCTGGGGCCAACGTCCTGACTTTC. It codes for CASSGTSGLYSGANVLTF.

V gene TRBV18 combines with J gene TRBJ1-1; 7 bases line up with TRBD1. The CDR3 runs to 13 residues. The germline gives CDR1 KGHSH, CDR2 LQKENI. Unmatched junction bases numbered 5, after V lost 3 bases and J lost 7 bases. The CDR3 loop is CASSPTTGSEAFF. For the CDR3, the DNA is TGTGCCAGCTCACCTACGACAGGGAGTGAAGCTTTCTTT. Supplemented by reference TRBV18 and TRBJ1-1, the full variable domain reads NAGVMQNPRHLVRRRGQEARLRCSPMKGHSHVYWYRQLPEEGLKFMVYLQKENIIDESGMPKERFSAEFPKEGPSILRIQQVVRGDSAAYFCASSPTTGSEAFFGQGTRLTVV.

This chain links TRBV7-3 with TRBJ2-7, with 9 bases fitting TRBD1. Germline CDR1 reads SGHTA; CDR2 reads FQGTGA. The CDR3 length is 13 residues. Losses at the gene ends were 5 bases for V and 5 bases for J; bases not matched to a gene: 4. The CDR3 sequence is CASSPRTGDEQYF. The CDR3, as DNA: TGTGCCAGCAGCCCCCGGACAGGGGACGAGCAGTACTTC.

This clone was detected only a few times. V gene TRBV30 combines with J gene TRBJ1-4; tentative D call: TRBD1 (6 bases). Per the germline V gene, CDR1 is GTSNPN and CDR2 is SVGIG (reference sequence). The germline V and J ends were trimmed by 6 bases and 0 bases, with 11 bases remaining between them. This CDR3 comprises 14 residues. Here the CDR3 DNA reads TGTGCCTGCGGGACATCCACAACTAATGAAAAACTGTTTTTT. Its translation is CACGTSTTNEKLFF.

The gene calls are TRBV5-5 and TRBJ1-1, with a possible D match to TRBD1 (5 bases). This CDR3 is built from 13 residues. Germline V gene data show CDR1 as SGHKS and CDR2 as YYEKEE (reference sequence). Trimming removed 2 bases at V and 3 bases at J, with 8 bases between. CDR3 amino acids: CASSFEGDTEAFF. The CDR3 DNA is TGTGCCAGCAGCTTCGAAGGGGACACTGAAGCTTTCTTT.